This TCR beta chain was captured by sequencing in a study of T-cell memory formation after mild COVID-19. One entry per CDR3 protein results from TCRdb running MiXCR on the 5' RACE reads. The sample lists tens of thousands of distinct CDR3 sequences; around 17% were seen once. The origin of this receptor is an adult woman who had mild COVID-19 (a few samples of this study predate the infection). Cell type and time point are not known. Sequencing input: PBMCs or a T cell subset sorted from them (not recorded which).

CDR3 nucleotides: TGCGCCAGCAGTCCCCCGTGCGGGCCTCCTGGGGGCTACAATGAGCAGTTCTTC. This translates into CASSPPCGPPGGYNEQFF. The chain joins TRBV23-1 to TRBJ2-1; the D gene could be TRBD1 or TRBD2 (5 bases each). TRBV23-1 is recorded as an ORF, its role being uncertain. Between the trimmed V and J ends, which lost 4 bases and 3 bases, there was a span of 22 bases. This CDR3 has 18 residues.